This T cell receptor (beta chain) was captured in a study of blood T cell repertoires in COVID-19. Study background: Acute and convalescent COVID-19 samples came from the United States, Italy and Spain.

The CDR3 has 15 residues. Germline CDR1 reads SGHNT; CDR2 reads YYREEE (reference sequence). The V gene end was trimmed by 2 bases and the J gene end by 3 bases; junction bases not matched to a gene: 4. The table came from immunoSEQ multiplex PCR; TCRdb's copy has only in-frame clones and leaves some out. The sample lists about 250,000 clones, 84% occurring once. The V gene is TRBV5-4, the J gene TRBJ1-2, with 10 bases matching TRBD1. Specimen: peripheral blood. This clonotype originated in a woman in her thirties or forties who had recovered from COVID-19. CDR3 bases: TGTGCCAGCAGCTTTGGGACAGGGGTCGACTATGGCTACACCTTC. It specifies CASSFGTGVDYGYTF.